This TCR beta chain was identified in a study of TIL therapy for anti-PD-1-resistant metastatic lung cancer. Study-level points and caveats: Compared with baseline intratumoral T cells, expanded TIL cultures were more clonal and less diverse (approximately 6% vs 31%). Many TIL product clones were absent from baseline tumor, suggesting clonal contraction.

Points on this clone: Antigen unknown.

The libraries were made with immunoSEQ v3. Sequenced by immunoSEQ multiplex PCR; TCRdb stores in-frame clones only, minus some. This sample yields more than 9,000 clones, of which roughly three quarters are seen a single time; more than 9.5% belongs to the top ten. This CDR3 is 11 amino acids long. In germline, CDR1 is SQVTM, CDR2 ANQGSEA. With 0 bases removed from V and 10 bases from J, the gap between germline ends came to 9 bases. Indicated time point: pre-treatment sample, taken before nivolumab and TIL therapy. Tumor tissue came from excised metastases, mostly pleural nodules or supraclavicular lymph nodes. Enrollment ran from late 2017 to early 2020.

Sequences were derived from tumor tissue, sampled at baseline. The clonotype was recovered from a person aged 25 to 80 with non-small cell lung cancer. The rearrangement uses TRBV29-1 and TRBJ1-2; D gene ambiguous. CDR3 protein: CSVEDVRIYTF. The CDR3 nucleotides are TGCAGCGTTGAAGATGTTAGGATCTACACCTTC.